This T cell receptor (beta chain) was profiled in a study of Graves' ophthalmopathy and Graves' hyperthyroidism. Study findings and constraints: The 13-signature model separated ophthalmopathy from stable hyperthyroidism at over 85% sensitivity and roughly 80% specificity.

CDR1 is MGHDK, CDR2 SYGVNS, per germline. The CDR3 extends over 15 amino acids. Trimming took 4 bases from V and 4 from J, leaving 13 bases between them. This clonotype was detected many times. The antigen remains unidentified. RNA transcripts yielded amplified TCR beta CDR3 regions. RT-PCR in the first round used HTBI primers; a second-round multiplex PCR followed. TCRdb redid the calling of the multiplex PCR reads with MiXCR, one entry per CDR3 protein. The sample contains about 740,000 distinct CDR3 sequences, 40% of which appear only once. The V and J genes are TRBV25-1 and TRBJ1-4; no firm D call. Sequencing was done on a sample of peripheral blood. This clonotype originated in an adult man with Graves' ophthalmopathy. The CDR3 spells CASSVVSGFNEKLFF. In DNA form, the CDR3 reads TGTGCCAGCAGTGTCGTGTCGGGATTTAATGAAAAACTGTTTTTT.